This T cell receptor beta chain was observed in a study of blood T cell repertoires in COVID-19. Study in general: Specimens from acute and convalescent COVID-19 originated in the United States, Italy and Spain.

V was trimmed by 0 bases and J by 2 bases, leaving 14 bases between them. The CDR3 runs to 16 residues. Germline assignment: CDR1 LGHNA and CDR2 YSLEER. Clones were sequenced by immunoSEQ multiplex PCR, and TCRdb holds only the in-frame ones, with some missing. The sample consists of around 86,000 clones, approximately 85% of them appearing once. The sequenced sample was peripheral blood. This receptor was identified in a human donor in a cohort sampled during active COVID-19. The gene calls are TRBV4-3 and TRBJ2-7; D gene unclear. This CDR3 is CASSQDFSGPTYEQYF. CDR3 DNA: TGCGCCAGCAGCCAAGATTTTTCAGGCCCAACCTACGAGCAGTACTTC.